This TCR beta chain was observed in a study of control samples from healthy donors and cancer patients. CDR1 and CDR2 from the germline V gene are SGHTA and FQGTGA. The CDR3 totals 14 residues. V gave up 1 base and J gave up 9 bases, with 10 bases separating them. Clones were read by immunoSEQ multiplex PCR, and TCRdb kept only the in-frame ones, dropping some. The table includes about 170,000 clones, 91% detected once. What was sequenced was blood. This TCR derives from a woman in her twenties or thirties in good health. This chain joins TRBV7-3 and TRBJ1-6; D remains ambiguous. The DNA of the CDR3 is TGTGCCAGCAGCTTAATTAGGGTAAGTTCACCCCTCCACTTT. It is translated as CASSLIRVSSPLHF.